The 9 T cell receptor beta chains in this list originate from one sample, sequenced in a study of neoadjuvant anti-PD-1 for oral cavity cancer. The data were produced by immunoSEQ multiplex PCR, yet TCRdb's version contains in-frame clones alone and is incomplete. The sample has about 14,000 clones, 65% to 80% seen once. Time point indicated: after neoadjuvant nivolumab, at surgical resection. The input for sequencing was PBMCs, taken after nivolumab (anti-PD-1) treatment. These receptors all come from a person between 40 and 79 years old with oral cavity squamous cell carcinoma.

The chain uses TRBV6-5 and TRBJ2-7, with 7 bases lining up with TRBD2. Trimming removed 6 bases from V and 4 bases from J; junction bases left unmatched: 9. Per the germline V gene, CDR1 is MNHEY and CDR2 is SVGAGI. The CDR3 is 14 residues long. CDR3 coding DNA: TGTGCCAGCAGACTGGGAGGGAAAGGGTACGAGCAGTACTTC. Protein sequence: CASRLGGKGYEQYF.

This chain connects TRBV28 to TRBJ1-2; possible D gene TRBD1, 6 bases. V lost 3 bases to trimming and J lost 6 bases, with 11 bases between them. Germline loops: CDR1 MDHEN, CDR2 SYDVKM. This CDR3 is 13 amino acids long. CDR3 sequence: CASSFQGTDGYTF. The CDR3 nucleotides are TGTGCCAGCAGTTTTCAGGGGACGGATGGCTACACCTTC.

This chain links TRBV2 with TRBJ1-5; D is undetermined. The V end was cut by 4 bases, the J end by 4 bases, with 8 bases between. There are 13 residues in the CDR3. Germline CDR1 is SNHLY and CDR2 is FYNNEI. The CDR3 DNA follows: TGTGCCAGCAGTGCCGGGAGAAATCAGCCCCAGCATTTT. This codes for CASSAGRNQPQHF.

In its sample, this clone was seen once. The chain uses TRBV6-6 and TRBJ1-4; the D is unclear. The germline V gene has CDR1 MNHNY and CDR2 SVGAGI (reference sequence). CDR3 length equals 14 residues. Trimming cost V 6 bases and J 0 bases, with 8 bases left between them. CDR3 region: CASRRVATNEKLFF. CDR3 in DNA: TGTGCCAGCAGACGGGTTGCAACTAATGAAAAACTGTTTTTT.

A few counts support this clone. The chain couples TRBV4-1 to TRBJ2-2; 8 nucleotides agree with TRBD1. Germline V gives CDR1 MGHRA, CDR2 YSYEKL. The CDR3 extends over 17 amino acids. The trim removed 1 base at V and 4 bases at J, leaving 8 bases unmatched. The CDR3 coding sequence is TGCGCCAGCAGCCAAGGGTGGGCAGGGGGCTTCACCGGGGAGCTGTTTTTT. It codes for CASSQGWAGGFTGELFF.

This sequence joins TRBV11-2 and TRBJ2-1; 11 nucleotides line up with TRBD2. J was trimmed by 8 bases and V by 1 base; bases with no gene match: 10. The V gene's germline CDR1 is SGHAT and CDR2 FQNNGV. CDR3 length: 17 residues. In nucleotides, the CDR3 is TGTGCCAGCAGCTTAGGGATCGTAGCGGGAGGGCCCGATGAGCAGTTCTTC. Translating it yields CASSLGIVAGGPDEQFF.

The chain employs TRBV4-1 and TRBJ1-4, with 8 bases matching TRBD1. Per germline, CDR1 MGHRA and CDR2 YSYEKL. The ends lost 4 bases at V and 0 bases at J; junction bases unmatched: 7. The CDR3 covers 17 residues. The CDR3, as DNA: TGCGCCAGCAGCCCCGGACAGGGAAAGGCAACTAATGAAAAACTGTTTTTT. It translates to CASSPGQGKATNEKLFF.

The chain has TRBV13 and TRBJ1-1; D might be TRBD1 (5 bases). The CDR3 extends over 13 amino acids. Between the trimmed V and J ends, which lost 5 bases and 9 bases, there was a span of 16 bases. CDR1 is PRHDT, CDR2 FYEKMQ, per germline (reference sequence). CDR3 loop: CASSTQGKGQAFF. The CDR3 bases are TGTGCCAGCAGCACGCAGGGTAAGGGGCAAGCTTTCTTT. Drawing the rest from reference TRBV13 and TRBJ1-1, the complete variable domain is AAGVIQSPRHLIKEKRETATLKCYPIPRHDTVYWYQQGPGQDPQFLISFYEKMQSDKGSIPDRFSAQQFSDYHSELNMSSLELGDSALYFCASSTQGKGQAFFGQGTRLTVV.

The chain uses TRBV30 and TRBJ2-7; D is uncertain. Germline-derived CDR1 and CDR2 are GTSNPN and SVGIG (reference sequence). V lost 0 bases and J 5 bases, leaving 11 bases between the germline ends. The CDR3 spans 13 residues. The CDR3 DNA reads TGTGCCTGGAGTGTTTTGGGTTCCGACGAGCAGTACTTC. It translates to CAWSVLGSDEQYF. The full variable domain, in which reference TRBV30 and TRBJ2-7 provide the parts outside the CDR3, is SQTIHQWPATLVQPVGSPLSLECTVEGTSNPNLYWYRQAAGRGLQLLFYSVGIGQISSEVPQNLSASRPQDRQFILSSKKLLLSDSGFYLCAWSVLGSDEQYFGPGTRLTVT.